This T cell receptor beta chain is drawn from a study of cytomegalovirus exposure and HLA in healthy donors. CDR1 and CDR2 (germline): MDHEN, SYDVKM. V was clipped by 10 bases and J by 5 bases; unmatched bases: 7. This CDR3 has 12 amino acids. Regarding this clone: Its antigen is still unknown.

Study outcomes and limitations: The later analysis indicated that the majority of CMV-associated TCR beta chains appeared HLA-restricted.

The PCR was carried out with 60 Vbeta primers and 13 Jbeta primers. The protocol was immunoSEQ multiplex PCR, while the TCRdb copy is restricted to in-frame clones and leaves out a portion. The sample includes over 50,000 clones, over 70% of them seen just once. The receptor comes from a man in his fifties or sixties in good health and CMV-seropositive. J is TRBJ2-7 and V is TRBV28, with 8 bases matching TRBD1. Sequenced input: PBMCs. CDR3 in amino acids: CAIDRGGHEQYF. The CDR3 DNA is TGTGCCATCGACAGGGGCGGCCACGAGCAGTACTTC.